This entry lists 24 T cell receptor beta chains sequenced from one sample in a study of shared clonotypes between healthy human individuals. Method: immunoSEQ multiplex PCR; TCRdb's copy keeps in-frame clones and lacks some. This table holds millions of clones, around nine tenths found once. Sequenced: naive CD4+ T cells sorted from blood. Subset in this sample: CD45RA+ positively selected. Receptors originate from a man younger than 35 in good health.

V and J are TRBV11-2 and TRBJ2-7; TRBD1 matches at 8 bases. The CDR3 consists of 16 residues. The germline gives CDR1 SGHAT, CDR2 FQNNGV. Trimming at V came to 4 bases and at J to 0 bases, leaving 8 bases not matched to a gene. The CDR3 loop reads CASSSSWTGTSYEQYF. CDR3 in DNA: TGTGCCAGCAGCTCCTCCTGGACAGGGACCTCCTACGAGCAGTACTTC.

As DNA, the CDR3 is TGTGCCAGCAGCTCCCCCCCCCATTACGAGCAGTACTTC. Its protein is CASSSPPHYEQYF. The chain uses TRBV7-3 and TRBJ2-7; D remains ambiguous. From germline, CDR1 is SGHTA and CDR2 FQGTGA. Trimming shortened V by 4 bases and J by 4 bases, and 11 bases separated the two germline ends. The CDR3 contains 13 residues.

V usage is TRBV11-3 and J usage is TRBJ1-1; tentative D call: TRBD1 (5 bases). This CDR3 is 13 amino acids long. V shed 5 bases and J shed 1 base, with 8 bases lying between them. Germline V gene lookup returns CDR1 SGHNT and CDR2 YENEEA. CDR3 nucleotides: TGTGCCAGCAGCCGCGACAGGAACACTGAAGCTTTCTTT. This codes for CASSRDRNTEAFF.

This chain links TRBV27 with TRBJ1-5; weak D call: TRBD1 (6 bases). Looked up from germline, CDR1 is MNHEY and CDR2 is SMNVEV (reference sequence). This CDR3 is built from 17 residues. V lost 9 bases and J 4 bases, leaving 25 bases between the germline ends. CDR3 in DNA: TGTGCCAGAACCTTATCGGGGGAGGGGAGGGGGAATCAGCCCCAGCATTTT. Protein: CARTLSGEGRGNQPQHF.

The rearrangement links TRBV6-5 to TRBJ1-2; TRBD1 might be the D (5 bases). The CDR3 totals 14 residues. Germline lookup yields CDR1 MNHEY and CDR2 SVGAGI. Trimming pared 6 bases from V and 6 bases from J, leaving 17 bases between. The CDR3 loop reads CASSRSGDADGYTF. As DNA, the CDR3 is TGTGCCAGCAGCCGGTCGGGGGACGCCGATGGCTACACCTTC.

V usage is TRBV12-5 and J usage is TRBJ2-3, with D unclear. The V gene lost 0 bases and the J gene lost 7 bases, with 8 bases spanning the gap. Germline CDR1 reads LGHNT; CDR2 reads FRNRAP. The CDR3 is made up of 13 amino acids. The CDR3 sequence: CASGLVPGHTQYF. The DNA for the CDR3 is TGTGCTAGTGGTTTGGTACCGGGTCATACGCAGTATTTT.

This clone was seen only once. The chain combines TRBV5-1 with TRBJ1-1; TRBD1 aligns across 10 bases. V trimming: 0 bases; J trimming: 6 bases; junction bases outside the gene matches: 5. The CDR3 has 15 amino acids. Germline-derived CDR1 and CDR2 are SGHRS and YFSETQ. The CDR3 DNA sequence: TGCGCCAGCAGCTTGGGGGGACAGGGGCATTCTGAAGCTTTCTTT. It codes for CASSLGGQGHSEAFF.

Comments on this clone: Other DNA sequences in this specimen translate into the identical CDR3. The chain has TRBV18 and TRBJ1-1, with D unclear. CDR1 and CDR2 (germline): KGHSH, LQKENI. The V end lost 2 bases, the J end lost 0 bases, and 7 bases lay between the germline ends. CDR3 length: 14 residues. CDR3 bases: TGTGCCAGCTCACCAGCAGTAATGAACACTGAAGCTTTCTTT. Translating gives CASSPAVMNTEAFF.

This rearrangement joins TRBV2 to TRBJ2-1; D tentatively reads TRBD1 or TRBD2 (5 bases each). Germline values: CDR1 SNHLY, CDR2 FYNNEI. V was pared by 6 bases and J by 10 bases, with 13 bases between. The CDR3 has 12 amino acids. CDR3: CASRGDAREQFF. The CDR3 bases are TGTGCCAGCAGGGGGGATGCGAGAGAGCAGTTCTTC.

The chain has TRBV2 and TRBJ1-5, with a tentative D call TRBD1 (5 bases). CDR3 size: 16 residues. The V end lost 1 base, the J end lost 2 bases, and 12 bases lay between the germline ends. Germline CDR1 SNHLY, CDR2 FYNNEI. The CDR3 nucleotides read TGTGCCAGCAGTGAAGGAGGTAGGGGCGGCAATCAGCCCCAGCATTTT. It specifies CASSEGGRGGNQPQHF. Using reference TRBV2 and TRBJ1-5 for the parts outside the CDR3, the full variable domain is EPEVTQTPSHQVTQMGQEVILRCVPISNHLYFYWYRQILGQKVEFLVSFYNNEISEKSEIFDDQFSVERPDGSNFTLKIRSTKLEDSAMYFCASSEGGRGGNQPQHFGDGTRLSIL.

This sequence joins TRBV11-2 and TRBJ1-4; 8 bases align to TRBD1. The germline V gene has CDR1 SGHAT and CDR2 FQNNGV. The length of the CDR3 is 12 residues. Germline trimming cut 8 bases from V and 8 bases from J; bases unmatched to any gene: 4. In nucleotides, the CDR3 is TGTGCCAGCGGACGGACAGGGGAAAAACTGTTTTTT. Residues: CASGRTGEKLFF.

The gene calls are TRBV7-9 and TRBJ1-6; D might be TRBD1 (5 bases). Trimming shortened V by 1 base and J by 9 bases, and 16 bases separated the two germline ends. From germline, CDR1 is SEHNR and CDR2 FQNEAQ (reference sequence). This CDR3 spans 16 amino acids. CDR3 bases: TGTGCCAGCAGCTTAGTTTCGGGGGGAGTTTCTTCACCCCTCCACTTT. It translates to CASSLVSGGVSSPLHF.

The gene calls are TRBV30 and TRBJ2-7; D might be TRBD1 (5 bases). Looked up from germline, CDR1 is GTSNPN and CDR2 is SVGIG (reference sequence). V was cut by 0 bases and J by 3 bases, with 9 bases left in between. This CDR3 is built from 13 residues. DNA of the CDR3: TGTGCCTGGAGTGTTAGACAGAACTACGAGCAGTACTTC. It translates to CAWSVRQNYEQYF. Complete variable domain (other parts from reference TRBV30 and TRBJ2-7): SQTIHQWPATLVQPVGSPLSLECTVEGTSNPNLYWYRQAAGRGLQLLFYSVGIGQISSEVPQNLSASRPQDRQFILSSKKLLLSDSGFYLCAWSVRQNYEQYFGPGTRLTVT.

The gene calls are TRBV10-2 and TRBJ2-1; the D call may be TRBD1 or TRBD2 (6 bases each). Trimming took off 2 bases at V and 0 bases at J, with 14 bases between the two ends. Looked up from germline, CDR1 is WSHSY and CDR2 is SAAADI. The CDR3 spans 17 residues. CDR3 bases: TGCGCCAGCAGTGAGGGAGGGACATCCGCCTCCTACAATGAGCAGTTCTTC. Its protein is CASSEGGTSASYNEQFF.

V usage is TRBV27 and J usage is TRBJ2-7, with D perhaps TRBD1 (5 bases). The CDR3 sequence is 14 residues long. CDR1 and CDR2 from the germline V gene are MNHEY and SMNVEV (reference sequence). V shed 3 bases and J shed 6 bases, with 15 bases lying between them. This CDR3 is CASSFWGRVGEQYF. The CDR3 DNA reads TGTGCCAGCAGTTTTTGGGGCAGGGTAGGCGAGCAGTACTTC.

The chain is built from TRBV5-4 and TRBJ1-2, with D maybe TRBD1 (6 bases). CDR1 and CDR2 (germline): SGHNT, YYREEE (reference sequence). The CDR3 covers 15 residues. Trimming cost V 7 bases and J 4 bases, with 20 bases left between them. In nucleotides, the CDR3 is TGTGCCAGCCGAATTCAGGGCAGGGGAGCCTATGGCTACACCTTC. This gives the protein CASRIQGRGAYGYTF.

The chain combines TRBV7-6 with TRBJ2-1, with 10 positions matching TRBD2. Germline V gene sequence: CDR1 SGHVS, CDR2 FNYEAQ. Losses at the gene ends were 1 base for V and 1 base for J; bases not matched to a gene: 13. The CDR3 loop spans 20 amino acids. In DNA form, the CDR3 reads TGTGCCAGCAGCTTAGGGGCTAGCGGGAGTTGGATTGTGTCCTACAATGAGCAGTTCTTC. As protein: CASSLGASGSWIVSYNEQFF.

The chain recombines TRBV28 with TRBJ2-4; D is uncertain. Deletions cut 3 bases from V and 8 bases from J, with 11 bases between. Germline loops: CDR1 MDHEN, CDR2 SYDVKM. The CDR3 extends over 13 amino acids. The CDR3 loop reads CASSFGPLYIQYF. In DNA form, the CDR3 reads TGTGCCAGCAGTTTCGGGCCTCTGTACATTCAGTACTTC.

The V gene is TRBV15, the J gene TRBJ2-7; D might be TRBD1 (6 bases). The CDR3 is 17 residues long. Germline values: CDR1 LNHNV, CDR2 YYDKDF (reference sequence). Trimming shortened V by 0 bases and J by 0 bases, and 15 bases separated the two germline ends. CDR3 loop: CATSREPGALSSYEQYF. The DNA for the CDR3 is TGTGCCACCAGCAGAGAACCAGGGGCCCTAAGCTCCTACGAGCAGTACTTC.

In DNA, the CDR3 is TGTGCCAGCAGTGAACCGGGGGGCTTCTCCTACGAGCAGTACTTC. Its translation is CASSEPGGFSYEQYF. This sequence joins TRBV6-1 and TRBJ2-7; TRBD2 might be the D (7 bases). The ends were cut back, 2 bases at V and 0 bases at J, with 11 bases in the middle. The CDR3 is made up of 15 amino acids. Looked up from germline, CDR1 is MNHNS and CDR2 is SASEGT.

The chain combines TRBV5-1 with TRBJ1-1, with D tentatively TRBD1 (5 bases). CDR1 SGHRS and CDR2 YFSETQ come from the germline V gene. This CDR3 has 14 residues. Trimming took 2 bases from V and 1 from J, leaving 9 bases between them. CDR3 protein: CASSFTGSNTEAFF. The CDR3 nucleotides are TGCGCCAGCAGCTTTACAGGTTCGAACACTGAAGCTTTCTTT.

J is TRBJ2-5 and V is TRBV7-3; 8 bases line up with TRBD2. This CDR3 is 16 amino acids long. Germline CDR1 reads SGHTA; CDR2 reads FQGTGA. The V segment lost 8 bases and the J segment 5 bases; nucleotides outside the gene matches: 16. DNA of the CDR3: TGTGCCAGCCACAGAGGGCCCAGCGGGGGAAGGGAGACCCAGTACTTC. It encodes CASHRGPSGGRETQYF.

This rearrangement joins TRBV19 to TRBJ1-5, with 9 positions matching TRBD1. V shed 5 bases and J 0 bases; nucleotides not matched to a gene: 5. The CDR3 covers 16 residues. CDR1 is LNHDA and CDR2 is SQIVND in the germline V gene (reference sequence). The CDR3 nucleotides read TGTGCCAGTAGTCTCTGGACAGGGGATAGCAATCAGCCCCAGCATTTT. This codes for CASSLWTGDSNQPQHF.

This chain joins TRBV5-1 and TRBJ2-2, with TRBD1 as a possible D gene (5 bases). The length of the CDR3 is 17 residues. Germline V gives CDR1 SGHRS, CDR2 YFSETQ. The V and J ends lost 4 bases and 6 bases respectively, with 22 bases between them. The CDR3 bases are TGCGCCAGCAGCCCCCGTGGGGCAGAGTATACACCCGGGGAGCTGTTTTTT. Translation: CASSPRGAEYTPGELFF.